This T cell receptor beta chain was observed in a study of technical replicates of blood from a few donors. In germline, CDR1 is ENHRY, CDR2 SYGVKD. The CDR3 covers 16 residues. The V gene end was trimmed by 0 bases and the J gene end by 3 bases; junction bases not matched to a gene: 5. Assay: immunoSEQ multiplex PCR; the TCRdb copy retains only in-frame clones and omits some. The table lists roughly 15,000 clones, 80% of them singletons. The rearrangement joins TRBV10-3 to TRBJ2-1; 7 bases align to TRBD2. The source material was PBMCs. The clonotype comes from a human donor in good health. CDR3 in amino acids: CAISESGAGLYNEQFF. As DNA, the CDR3 is TGTGCCATCAGTGAGTCGGGAGCGGGACTCTACAATGAGCAGTTCTTC.